This T cell receptor beta chain appears in the sequencing data of a study of graft-versus-host responses after intestinal transplantation. Whole-study context: In this cohort, recipients had multivisceral, liver-intestinal, or isolated intestinal transplants. Tacrolimus and steroids were given for around 3 years to all recipients after anti-thymocyte globulin induction. Study-wide results and limits: Early post-transplant HvG declines showed an association with peak circulating GvH clone levels. Investigators detected GvH clones in recipient marrow, with some emerging earlier in ileum or blood.

The CDR3 sequence is 14 residues long. Germline V gene lookup returns CDR1 SGHVS and CDR2 FNYEAQ. With respect to this clone: The target antigen is unknown. Sequence at one end of the junction differs from germline and may be a read error.

The data were produced by immunoSEQ multiplex PCR, yet TCRdb's version contains in-frame clones alone and is incomplete. The data contain approximately 9,700 clones, 90% to 95% of them singletons. V is TRBV7-6 and J is TRBJ1-2; a possible D gene is TRBD1 (5 bases). Sequences were derived from PBMCs, sampled approximately 40 days after intestinal transplantation. The clonotype was recovered from a human patient who received an intestinal transplant, so some T cells may come from the graft donor. The DNA of the CDR3 is TGTGTCAGCAGCTTAGGCGCCAGGGCCTATGGCTACACCTTC. Protein: CVSSLGARAYGYTF.